The TCR beta chain under discussion was sequenced for a study of blood T cell repertoires in COVID-19. This clone was found a few times. TCRdb keeps only in-frame clones here, not all; method: immunoSEQ multiplex PCR. Among 62,000 or so clones listed, 65% to 80% were seen once. This CDR3 is 19 amino acids long. CDR1 is SGHRS and CDR2 is YFSETQ in the germline V gene. The ends lost 3 bases at V and 0 bases at J; junction bases unmatched: 9. The sample taken for sequencing was peripheral blood. The rearrangement links TRBV5-1 to TRBJ2-1; 13 positions agree with TRBD2. This receptor was taken from a human donor in a cohort sampled during active COVID-19. CDR3 DNA sequence: TGCGCCAGCAGCTCCGGGACTAGCGGGGTACAGACCTCCTACAATGAGCAGTTCTTC. This sequence encodes CASSSGTSGVQTSYNEQFF.